This TCR beta chain appears in the sequencing data of a study of T cell responses to AZD1222 COVID-19 vaccine (dated by TCRdb to the early 2020s). General notes on the study: A total of 230 to 250 trial participants underwent TCR sequencing, of whom some 210 received two doses of AZD1222 and some 26 received two doses of the MenACWY control vaccine. Enrollment into the trials was organized by age into subgroups of 18-55, 56-69 and 70-plus years, and those subgroups contained roughly 150, 30 and 60 TCR-sequenced participants, respectively.

Overall results and qualifications from the work: No day 14 peak-response samples were available, so repertoires were characterized only after the peak T cell response. Conclusions about previously exposed vaccinees are limited, since just 6 or 7 AZD1222 recipients were seropositive for SARS-CoV-2 at baseline. Spike-specific TCR breadth and depth rose significantly after two AZD1222 doses compared with day 0 and with MenACWY recipients. Nearly half of unique spike-specific TCRs reportedly recognized epitopes outside regions mutated in the B.1.351 and B.1.1.7 variants. The whole spike protein was spanned by vaccine-associated CD4 TCRs, and dominant responses were seen in regions 160-218 and 743-854. Participants were mostly white British and included more females than males, and it was suggested by the authors that clonal diversity may have been underestimated. In the small 56-69-year group, the increase in depth fell short of significance, most likely because of low power.

The time point label of this sample denotes: about 28 days (+/-7) after the second vaccine dose. AZD1222 recipients whose second dose came at about 4 weeks and those whose second dose came at about 12 weeks were combined into one group, since spike-specific TCR depth and breadth did not differ between the two schedules. Vaccinee samples came from UK trials COV001 and COV002, including a single-blind randomized controlled phase 2/3 trial of AZD1222 (ChAdOx1 nCoV-19) in healthy adults. For TCRbeta chain sequencing, PBMC samples were collected from trial participants at day 0 and at day 28 after the second dose. The CDR3 regions of human TCRbeta chains were subjected to immunosequencing. On the authors' methods: TCRs in the repertoires were matched against a reference library of SARS-CoV-2-specific TCRs that had been generated with the MIRA antigen-specificity platform. Breadth meant the fraction of unique TCRs that were SARS-CoV-2-associated, whereas depth meant the fraction of total T cells that were SARS-CoV-2-associated. Each spike-specific TCR was assigned to its reactive spike region and to a CD4 or CD8 class using the MIRA data. Log10-transformed breadth and depth values were compared by one-way ANOVA with Sidak's multiple comparisons tests. In TCRdb, the immuneACCESS table is reduced to in-frame sequences with V and J assigned. These tables do not hold every clone; where another copy was compared, an unresolved V gene accounts for under half, and the others remain unexplained. That table furnishes V, J and clone size, whereas the DNA furnished D and trimming. In this sample the table shows about 110,000 clones, 92% of which occur a single time. The ten largest clones take up around 8.6% of the sample.

V ends up 0 bases short and J 1 base short, with an unmatched junction base count of 10. The CDR3 sequence holds 18 residues, the cysteine and phenylalanine included. CDR3 DNA is the only sequence kept; it has 54 bases, read in frame from the first base. CDR1 and CDR2 (KGHSH, LQKENI) derive from the germline V gene. Worth noting for this clone: Its specific antigen is unknown. Qualities for individual bases were not recorded, and no much larger clone is one base off.

The origin of this receptor is an adult who received the AZD1222 COVID-19 vaccine. Material: peripheral blood, obtained 28 days after the second AZD1222 dose. This chain is built from TRBV18 and TRBJ2-7; the central 9 bases match TRBD2. CDR3 region: CASSPPLRGSGGSYEQYF. The DNA sequence reads TGTGCCAGCTCACCACCATTGAGGGGGAGCGGGGGGTCCTACGAGCAGTACTTC.